The sequence of this T cell receptor (beta chain) was determined in a study of T cell responses to AZD1222 COVID-19 vaccine. CDR3 length: 16 amino acids. V gave up 8 bases and J gave up 4 bases, with 23 bases separating them. TCRdb keeps only in-frame clones here, not all; method: immunoSEQ multiplex PCR. The table lists 80,000 to 95,000 clones, 90% of them singletons, with less than 6% in the top ten. This sequence was found in an adult who received the AZD1222 COVID-19 vaccine. Material: peripheral blood, obtained 28 days after the second AZD1222 dose. The rearrangement joins TRBV23-1 to TRBJ1-1; a possible D gene is TRBD1 (6 bases). TRBV23-1 is known as an ORF, though its function is uncertain. The chain's CDR3 is CASAGAKGLEGTEAFF. The CDR3 DNA reads as TGCGCCAGCGCGGGGGCCAAGGGATTAGAGGGCACTGAAGCTTTCTTT.